These 3 T cell receptor beta chains share one sample of origin, sequenced in a study of blood T cell repertoires in COVID-19. Using immunoSEQ multiplex PCR, the repertoire was profiled, and TCRdb retains in-frame clones only, with some absent. Found here are fewer than 250,000 clones, under 90% of them singletons; the top ten hold 15% to 20%. Material for sequencing was peripheral blood. The receptors shown here come from a young man with active or convalescent COVID-19.

The V call is TRBV5-6, the J call TRBJ2-7; 10 bases map to TRBD1. Germline CDR1 is SGHDT and CDR2 is YYEEEE. This CDR3 is 16 amino acids long. V gave up 3 bases and J gave up 3 bases; unmatched junction bases: 9. The CDR3 region has the DNA TGTGCCAGCAGCTCACCCCCGGGACAGGGGAACTACGAGCAGTACTTC. The encoded protein is CASSSPPGQGNYEQYF.

The chain couples TRBV7-2 to TRBJ1-2; 9 bases are a match to TRBD1. Germline V gene sequence: CDR1 SGHTA, CDR2 FQGNSA. CDR3 size: 13 residues. The J segment lost 4 bases and the V segment lost 7 bases, leaving 4 bases of the junction unmatched. CDR3 amino acids: CASTRDRVYGYTF. The CDR3 DNA is TGTGCCAGCACCCGGGACAGGGTCTATGGCTACACCTTC.

The V and J genes are TRBV5-4 and TRBJ1-2; the D is unclear. Trimming cost V 4 bases and J 7 bases, with 2 bases left between them. This CDR3 has 9 amino acids. The germline V gene has CDR1 SGHNT and CDR2 YYREEE (reference sequence). In DNA form, the CDR3 reads TGTGCCAGCAGCCGTGGCTACACCTTC. Its protein is CASSRGYTF.